Presented here are 15 T cell receptor beta chains from one specimen sequenced in a study of cytomegalovirus exposure and HLA in healthy donors. Both 60 Vbeta primers and 13 Jbeta primers went into the PCR. Sequencing used immunoSEQ multiplex PCR; TCRdb keeps in-frame clones, though not all of them. The sample has some 130,000 clones, about 71% seen once. The sample was PBMCs. These receptor sequences come from a woman aged 55-69 years in good health and CMV-seropositive.

This clone was detected a few times. V is TRBV2 and J is TRBJ1-1; D not resolved. Between the trimmed V and J ends, which lost 7 bases and 4 bases, there was a span of 13 bases. This CDR3 has 13 amino acids. Germline lookup yields CDR1 SNHLY and CDR2 FYNNEI. This CDR3 reads CASKRRVGTEAFF. The CDR3 DNA reads as TGTGCCAGCAAGAGGAGGGTGGGCACTGAAGCTTTCTTT.

V and J are TRBV30 and TRBJ2-4, with a weak D call TRBD2 (5 bases). The CDR3 is 18 residues long. V was shortened by 1 base and J by 0 bases, with 19 bases between the two germline ends. Germline CDR1 reads GTSNPN; CDR2 reads SVGIG (reference sequence). The CDR3 sequence is CAWSANWQAGLAKNIQYF. The CDR3 region has the DNA TGTGCCTGGAGTGCTAACTGGCAGGCCGGACTAGCCAAAAACATTCAGTACTTC.

This chain joins TRBV2 and TRBJ1-1; tentatively, D is TRBD1 (5 bases). Trimming removed 7 bases from V and 0 bases from J, with 12 bases in between. CDR1 is SNHLY and CDR2 is FYNNEI in the germline V gene. The CDR3 is 14 amino acids. CDR3 amino acids: CASNRGGMNTEAFF. CDR3 DNA: TGTGCCAGCAACCGGGGGGGGATGAACACTGAAGCTTTCTTT.

The J gene is TRBJ2-3, the V gene TRBV7-2, with D possibly matching TRBD2 (7 bases). This CDR3 comprises 15 residues. In germline, CDR1 is SGHTA, CDR2 FQGNSA. V dropped 1 base and J dropped 4 bases, with 12 bases sitting between them. CDR3 sequence (DNA): TGTGCCAGCAGCTTAGTGGGGGGGGGCCCAGATACGCAGTATTTT. As protein: CASSLVGGGPDTQYF.

The V gene is TRBV2, the J gene TRBJ1-4; D not resolved. Germline V gives CDR1 SNHLY, CDR2 FYNNEI. The CDR3 runs to 12 residues. Between the trimmed V and J ends, which lost 4 bases and 8 bases, there was a span of 8 bases. DNA for the CDR3: TGTGCCAGCAGTGGACTTCAGGAAAAACTGTTTTTT. Its protein product is CASSGLQEKLFF.

This clone has just a few counts. The J gene is TRBJ1-1, the V gene TRBV4-1, with D tentatively TRBD1 (6 bases). The CDR3 has 16 residues. V was pared by 3 bases and J by 4 bases, with 18 bases between. Germline assignment: CDR1 MGHRA and CDR2 YSYEKL. CDR3 nucleotide sequence: TGCGCCAGCAGCCATAGTCTACAGGGTGTTGGCACTGAAGCTTTCTTT. Its translation is CASSHSLQGVGTEAFF.

This chain connects TRBV11-2 to TRBJ2-7; a possible D gene is TRBD2 (6 bases). CDR1 is SGHAT, CDR2 FQNNGV, per germline. Trimming stripped 5 bases from V and 7 bases from J, with 9 bases between. The length of the CDR3 is 11 residues. The CDR3 region is CASSTGGEQYF. CDR3 in DNA: TGTGCCAGCAGCACCGGAGGGGAGCAGTACTTC.

This chain links TRBV25-1 with TRBJ2-1, with 8 positions matching TRBD2. The CDR3 runs to 16 residues. CDR1 is MGHDK, CDR2 SYGVNS, per germline. After removal of 3 bases from V and 1 base from J, the junction contained 5 bases not matched to a gene. CDR3 sequence: CASSELAGHSYNEQFF. CDR3 in DNA: TGTGCCAGCAGTGAGTTAGCGGGACATTCCTACAATGAGCAGTTCTTC.

This chain links TRBV7-6 with TRBJ2-5, with 10 bases lining up with TRBD1. J was trimmed by 2 bases and V by 1 base; bases with no gene match: 4. This CDR3 spans 16 amino acids. The germline V gene has CDR1 SGHVS and CDR2 FNYEAQ. The CDR3 loop is CASSLGTGGVQETQYF. The CDR3 DNA follows: TGTGCCAGCAGCTTAGGGACAGGGGGGGTTCAAGAGACCCAGTACTTC.

This clone has just a few counts. The chain recombines TRBV29-1 with TRBJ2-5; 9 positions agree with TRBD2. The end of the DNA fits TRBJ2-7 better, so the J call may be wrong. The length of the CDR3 is 13 residues. The germline V gene encodes CDR1 SQVTM and CDR2 ANQGSEA. CDR3 sequence reads: CSGSLAGANEQYF. The CDR3 DNA reads TGCAGCGGATCACTAGCGGGCGCTAACGAGCAGTACTTC.

The V call is TRBV28, the J call TRBJ1-1; weak D call: TRBD1 (5 bases). The V end was cut by 7 bases, the J end by 4 bases, with 10 bases between. This CDR3 region has 12 residues. Per the germline V gene, CDR1 is MDHEN and CDR2 is SYDVKM. CDR3: CASTQGLTEAFF. Written as DNA, the CDR3 is TGTGCCAGCACCCAGGGCCTCACTGAAGCTTTCTTT.

This clone came up a few times. V is TRBV6-1 and J is TRBJ1-1; D uncertain. The V gene lost 6 bases and the J gene lost 1 base, with 9 bases spanning the gap. This CDR3 region has 13 residues. Germline CDR1 MNHNS, CDR2 SASEGT. DNA for the CDR3: TGTGCCAGCAGCCTTACAGCGAACACTGAAGCTTTCTTT. Residues: CASSLTANTEAFF.

J is TRBJ2-2 and V is TRBV9, with D possibly being TRBD1 (7 bases). The germline V gene has CDR1 SGDLS and CDR2 YYNGEE. V lost 7 bases and J lost 3, with 13 bases in between. CDR3 length: 14 residues. The CDR3 loop reads CASGGTEYTGELFF. CDR3 DNA: TGTGCCAGCGGAGGGACAGAGTACACCGGGGAGCTGTTTTTT.

The CDR3 here is CASSLQGRGNTIYF. The CDR3 nucleotides read TGTGCCAGCAGCTTGCAGGGGCGAGGAAACACCATATATTTT. The J gene is TRBJ1-3, the V gene TRBV5-8, with D perhaps matching TRBD1 (6 bases). Germline values: CDR1 SGHTS, CDR2 YDEGEE. The CDR3 has 14 residues. With 1 base removed from V and 4 bases from J, the gap between germline ends came to 9 bases.

In this sample, this clone turned up a few times. This chain links TRBV4-1 with TRBJ2-7; D is unclear. The CDR3 runs to 12 residues. The germline V and J ends were trimmed by 3 bases and 7 bases, with 10 bases remaining between them. CDR1 is MGHRA, CDR2 YSYEKL, per germline. In DNA form, the CDR3 reads TGCGCCAGCAGCCACCCGATCGGGGAGCAGTACTTC. This sequence encodes CASSHPIGEQYF.